These 22 T cell receptor beta chains originate from one sample sequenced in a study of T cell changes during pregnancy in multiple sclerosis. Assay used: immunoSEQ multiplex PCR; TCRdb lists only in-frame clones, some missing. The sample carries around 77,000 clones, 90% to 95% recorded once. The source was peripheral blood, collected in the third trimester of pregnancy. These receptors originate from a female donor in good health, enrolled as a control in a pregnancy study.

CDR3 residues: CAIGPVTMNTEAFF. CDR3 nucleotides: TGTGCCATCGGCCCAGTCACCATGAACACTGAAGCTTTCTTT. This rearrangement joins TRBV10-3 to TRBJ1-1, with D unresolved. This CDR3 region has 14 residues. Germline V gene sequence: CDR1 ENHRY, CDR2 SYGVKD. With 8 bases removed from V and 0 bases from J, the gap between germline ends came to 13 bases.

To note about this clone: This sample includes further DNA sequences coding for the same CDR3. This sequence joins TRBV27 and TRBJ2-5; no clear D. Trimming removed 3 bases at V and 0 bases at J, with 8 bases between. This CDR3 has 14 amino acids. Germline-derived CDR1 and CDR2 are MNHEY and SMNVEV (reference sequence). For the CDR3, the DNA is TGTGCCAGCAGTTTGAACAGTTACCAAGAGACCCAGTACTTC. The encoded protein is CASSLNSYQETQYF.

The chain couples TRBV7-8 to TRBJ1-6; a possible D gene is TRBD1 (5 bases). The CDR3 spans 15 residues. Trimming removed 4 bases at V and 10 bases at J, with 17 bases between. CDR1 is SGHVS, CDR2 FQNEAQ, per germline. CDR3 sequence: CASSSTGLTGSPLHF. The CDR3 DNA follows: TGTGCCAGCAGCTCCACAGGTCTGACGGGCTCACCCCTCCACTTT.

V is TRBV6-1 and J is TRBJ2-3; 9 bases fit TRBD2. Trimming took 1 base from V and 4 from J; bases not matched to a gene: 6. Per germline, CDR1 MNHNS and CDR2 SASEGT. The CDR3 loop spans 16 amino acids. CDR3 loop: CASSEVPSGVADTQYF. Written as DNA, the CDR3 is TGTGCCAGCAGTGAAGTTCCTAGCGGGGTTGCAGATACGCAGTATTTT.

The rearrangement uses TRBV7-2 and TRBJ1-5; D gene uncertain. The V gene lost 2 bases and the J gene lost 5 bases, with 19 bases spanning the gap. Germline CDR1 SGHTA, CDR2 FQGNSA. The CDR3 length is 17 residues. The CDR3 here is CASSLTSSGIGHQPQHF. The CDR3, as DNA: TGTGCCAGCAGCTTAACGAGCTCCGGGATAGGCCATCAGCCCCAGCATTTT.

Concerning this clone: One junction end does not reproduce the germline sequence, and a read error may be involved. The chain recombines TRBV7-7 with TRBJ2-5; the D call may be TRBD1 or TRBD2 (7 bases each). The CDR3 is made up of 12 amino acids. Germline V gives CDR1 SSHAT, CDR2 FNYEAQ (reference sequence). CDR3 in DNA: TGTGCTAGCAGCGGGACAGAAGAGACCCAGTACTTC. As protein: CASSGTEETQYF.

V gene TRBV14 combines with J gene TRBJ2-3, with TRBD2 matching over 7 bases. The CDR3 extends over 16 amino acids. With V trimmed by 4 bases and J by 4 bases, 11 bases remained unmatched. Per germline, CDR1 SGHDN and CDR2 FVKESK. The chain's CDR3 is CASSLFGGSGADTQYF. CDR3 in DNA: TGTGCCAGCAGCCTATTCGGCGGGAGTGGAGCAGATACGCAGTATTTT.

The chain is built from TRBV9 and TRBJ2-7, with 9 bases aligning to TRBD2. The germline gives CDR1 SGDLS, CDR2 YYNGEE. The CDR3 loop spans 15 amino acids. After removal of 0 bases from V and 3 bases from J, the junction contained 4 bases not matched to a gene. As DNA, the CDR3 is TGTGCCAGCAGCGTAGGTGGTAGCGGGAGCTACGAGCAGTACTTC. Its translation: CASSVGGSGSYEQYF.

The CDR3 region has the DNA TGCAGCGCCGCGGACAGTGAAGCTTTCTTT. As protein: CSAADSEAFF. The genes are TRBV29-1 and TRBJ1-1; TRBD1 might be the D (6 bases). The V and J ends lost 7 bases and 7 bases respectively, with 10 bases between them. CDR1 SQVTM and CDR2 ANQGSEA come from the germline V gene. The CDR3 length is 10 residues.

In regard to this clone: The germline gene is not matched at one end of the junction; a read error may be the cause. V and J are TRBV5-1 and TRBJ1-1; 9 bases line up with TRBD1. This CDR3 region has 18 residues. The germline V gene encodes CDR1 SGHRS and CDR2 YFSETQ. The DNA for the CDR3 is TGCACCAGCAGCTCCCATGGCGGACAGGGGTATTTTTGGACTGAAGCTTTCTTT. It specifies CTSSSHGGQGYFWTEAFF.

This chain uses TRBV4-3 with TRBJ2-7, with 10 bases that match TRBD2. This CDR3 contains 16 residues. J was trimmed by 1 base and V by 0 bases; bases with no gene match: 3. Germline loops: CDR1 LGHNA, CDR2 YSLEER. DNA for the CDR3: TGCGCCAGCAGCCAAGAGACGACTAGCGGGTCCTACGAGCAGTACTTC. Its protein is CASSQETTSGSYEQYF.

The V call is TRBV7-2, the J call TRBJ2-2, with 8 bases that match TRBD2. In germline, CDR1 is SGHTA, CDR2 FQGNSA. The trim removed 2 bases at V and 5 bases at J, leaving 4 bases unmatched. CDR3 length equals 15 residues. CDR3 nucleotides: TGTGCCAGCAGCTTAACCGGGAGGGTAACCGGGGAGCTGTTTTTT. It is translated as CASSLTGRVTGELFF.

This chain joins TRBV2 and TRBJ1-2, with D uncertain. Trimming pared 6 bases from V and 0 bases from J, leaving 8 bases between. CDR3 length equals 13 residues. CDR1 SNHLY and CDR2 FYNNEI come from the germline V gene. The CDR3 loop reads CASRVAPNYGYTF. As DNA, the CDR3 is TGTGCCAGCAGAGTGGCACCTAACTATGGCTACACCTTC.

V and J are TRBV27 and TRBJ2-6, with TRBD1 as a possible D gene (6 bases). The CDR3 sequence is 22 residues long. Germline V gives CDR1 MNHEY, CDR2 SMNVEV (reference sequence). Between the trimmed V and J ends, which lost 0 bases and 0 bases, there was a span of 24 bases. The CDR3 loop is CASSLSPPAGRGPGSGANVLTF. The CDR3 nucleotides are TGTGCCAGCAGTTTATCCCCGCCAGCCGGCAGGGGCCCGGGCTCTGGGGCCAACGTCCTGACTTTC.

The gene calls are TRBV9 and TRBJ1-1, with a weak D call TRBD1 (6 bases). Germline V gives CDR1 SGDLS, CDR2 YYNGEE. CDR3 size: 16 residues. The V and J ends lost 0 bases and 1 base respectively, with 13 bases between them. CDR3 sequence (DNA): TGTGCCAGCAGCGTAGGTGAGGGGACACCGAACACTGAAGCTTTCTTT. Translating gives CASSVGEGTPNTEAFF.

V and J are TRBV4-1 and TRBJ2-3, with D perhaps matching TRBD2 (6 bases). The V end lost 4 bases, the J end lost 6 bases, and 23 bases lay between the germline ends. This CDR3 spans 17 amino acids. Germline CDR1 reads MGHRA; CDR2 reads YSYEKL. CDR3 amino acids: CASSLVAGMSTGDTQYF. Here the CDR3 DNA reads TGCGCCAGCAGCCTAGTGGCGGGAATGTCAACTGGCGATACGCAGTATTTT.

J is TRBJ1-1 and V is TRBV15; the D is unclear. The CDR3 extends over 17 amino acids. The V gene lost 1 base and the J gene lost 4 bases, with 19 bases spanning the gap. CDR1 is LNHNV and CDR2 is YYDKDF in the germline V gene (reference sequence). The CDR3 DNA is TGTGCCACCAGCAGAGGGGGAACGGTCTCGGGGTCCACTGAAGCTTTCTTT. It translates to CATSRGGTVSGSTEAFF.

The chain recombines TRBV27 with TRBJ2-6; D gene uncertain. The CDR3 loop spans 14 amino acids. V lost 5 bases to trimming and J lost 0 bases, with 5 bases between them. CDR1 is MNHEY and CDR2 is SMNVEV in the germline V gene (reference sequence). CDR3 in amino acids: CASSPPSGANVLTF. Here the CDR3 DNA reads TGTGCCAGCAGTCCTCCCTCTGGGGCCAACGTCCTGACTTTC.

The chain couples TRBV5-5 to TRBJ2-3, with D possibly TRBD2 on 6 matching bases. The CDR3 length is 16 residues. Germline V lookup: CDR1 SGHKS, CDR2 YYEKEE (reference sequence). V dropped 1 base and J dropped 1 base, with 13 bases sitting between them. The CDR3 region has the DNA TGTGCCAGCAGCTTGAGACGGGGGTTCGGCACAGATACGCAGTATTTT. Amino acids: CASSLRRGFGTDTQYF.

This chain uses TRBV7-9 with TRBJ1-1; D gene ambiguous. V lost 6 bases and J lost 0, with 11 bases in between. Germline V lookup: CDR1 SEHNR, CDR2 FQNEAQ (reference sequence). CDR3 length: 14 amino acids. The CDR3 sequence is CASRSINLNTEAFF. The CDR3 nucleotides read TGTGCCAGCAGGAGTATAAACTTGAACACTGAAGCTTTCTTT.

The chain recombines TRBV7-2 with TRBJ2-7; 7 nucleotides line up with TRBD2. CDR1 SGHTA and CDR2 FQGNSA come from the germline V gene. This CDR3 region has 15 residues. V lost 0 bases to trimming and J lost 5 bases; unmatched junction nucleotides: 7. CDR3 loop: CASSLAPSGIHEQYF. The CDR3 DNA reads TGTGCCAGCAGCTTAGCGCCTAGCGGAATTCACGAGCAGTACTTC.

The rearrangement joins TRBV5-1 to TRBJ1-2; tentative D call: TRBD1 (6 bases). Between the trimmed V and J ends, which lost 4 bases and 3 bases, there was a span of 10 bases. Germline V gene lookup returns CDR1 SGHRS and CDR2 YFSETQ. This CDR3 contains 13 residues. Here the CDR3 reads CASSAQGYYGYTF. CDR3 nucleotides: TGCGCCAGCAGCGCACAGGGTTACTATGGCTACACCTTC.